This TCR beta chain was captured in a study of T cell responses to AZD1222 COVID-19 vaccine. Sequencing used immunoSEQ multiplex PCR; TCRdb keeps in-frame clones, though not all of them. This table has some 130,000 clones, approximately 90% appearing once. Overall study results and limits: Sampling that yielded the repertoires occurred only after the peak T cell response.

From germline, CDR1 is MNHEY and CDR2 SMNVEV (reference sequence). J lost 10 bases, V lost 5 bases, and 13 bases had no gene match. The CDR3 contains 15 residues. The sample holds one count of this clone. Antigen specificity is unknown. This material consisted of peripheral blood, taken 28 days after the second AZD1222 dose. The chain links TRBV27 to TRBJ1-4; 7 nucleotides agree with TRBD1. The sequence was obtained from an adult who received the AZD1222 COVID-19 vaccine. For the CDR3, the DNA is TGTGCCAGCAGTACGCGGACAGGCGGTGTGGGAAAACTGTTTTTT. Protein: CASSTRTGGVGKLFF.